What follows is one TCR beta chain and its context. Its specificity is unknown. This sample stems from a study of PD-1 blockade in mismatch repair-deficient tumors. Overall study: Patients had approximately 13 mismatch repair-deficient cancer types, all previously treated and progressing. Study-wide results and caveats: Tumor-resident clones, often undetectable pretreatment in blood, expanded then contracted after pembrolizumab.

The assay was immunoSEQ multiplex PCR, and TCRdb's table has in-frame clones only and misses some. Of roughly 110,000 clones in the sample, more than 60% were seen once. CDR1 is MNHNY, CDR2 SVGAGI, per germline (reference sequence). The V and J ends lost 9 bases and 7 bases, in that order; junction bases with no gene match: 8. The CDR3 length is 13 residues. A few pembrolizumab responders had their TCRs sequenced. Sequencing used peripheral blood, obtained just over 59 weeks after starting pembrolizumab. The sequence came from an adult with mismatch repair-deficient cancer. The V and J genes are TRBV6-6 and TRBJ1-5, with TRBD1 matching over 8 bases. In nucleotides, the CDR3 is TGTGCCAGTACAGGACAGGGAGGGCAGCCCCAGCATTTT. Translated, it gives CASTGQGGQPQHF.